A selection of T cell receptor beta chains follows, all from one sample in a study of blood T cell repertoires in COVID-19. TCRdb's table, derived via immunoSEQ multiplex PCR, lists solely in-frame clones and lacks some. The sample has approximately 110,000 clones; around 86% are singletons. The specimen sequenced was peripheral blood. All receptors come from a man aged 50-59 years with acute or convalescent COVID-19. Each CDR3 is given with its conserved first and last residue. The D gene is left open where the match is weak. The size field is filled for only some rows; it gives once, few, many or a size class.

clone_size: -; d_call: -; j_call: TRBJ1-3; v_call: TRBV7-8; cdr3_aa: CASSFTYQDGLTLSTSGNTIYF; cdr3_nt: TGTGCCAGCAGCTTTACGTATCAGGACGGACTAACTCTATCCACCTCTGGAAACACCATATATTTT
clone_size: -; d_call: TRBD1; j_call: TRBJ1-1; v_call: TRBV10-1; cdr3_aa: CASSVQGFAEAFF; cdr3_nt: TGCGCCAGCAGCGTACAGGGGTTCGCTGAAGCTTTCTTT
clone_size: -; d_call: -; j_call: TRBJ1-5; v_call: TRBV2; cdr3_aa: CASSERVAGQPQHF; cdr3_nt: TGTGCCAGCAGTGAAAGGGTCGCGGGGCAGCCCCAGCATTTT
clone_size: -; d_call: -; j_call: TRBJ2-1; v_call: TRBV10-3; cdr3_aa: CATSTGQLSTNEQFF; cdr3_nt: TGTGCCACAAGCACTGGACAGCTCTCCACGAATGAGCAGTTCTTC
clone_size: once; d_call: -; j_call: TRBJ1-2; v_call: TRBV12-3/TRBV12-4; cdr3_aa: CASSQTGNYGYTF; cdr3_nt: TGTGCCAGCAGCCAGACAGGCAACTATGGCTACACCTTC
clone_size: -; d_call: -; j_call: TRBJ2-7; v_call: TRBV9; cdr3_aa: CASSVGSSYEQYF; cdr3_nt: TGTGCCAGCAGCGTGGGCAGCTCCTACGAGCAGTACTTC
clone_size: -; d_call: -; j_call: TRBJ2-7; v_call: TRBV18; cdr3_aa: CASSPDSYEQYF; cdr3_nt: TGTGCCAGCTCACCTGACAGCTACGAGCAGTACTTC
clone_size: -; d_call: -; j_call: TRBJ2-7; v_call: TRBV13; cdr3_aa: CASSPPLYEQYF; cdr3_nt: TGTGCCAGCAGCCCCCCCCTCTACGAGCAGTACTTC
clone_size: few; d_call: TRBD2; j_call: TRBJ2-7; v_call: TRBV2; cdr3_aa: CAIGLAGSSYEQYF; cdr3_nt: TGTGCCATAGGACTAGCGGGATCTTCTTACGAGCAGTACTTC
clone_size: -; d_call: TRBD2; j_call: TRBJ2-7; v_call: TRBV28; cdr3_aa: CASPPIEVAGREDYEQYF; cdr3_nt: TGTGCCAGTCCCCCGATCGAGGTAGCGGGAAGGGAAGACTACGAGCAGTACTTC
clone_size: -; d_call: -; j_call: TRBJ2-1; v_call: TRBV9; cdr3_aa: CASSPFGAGYNEQFF; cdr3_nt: TGTGCCAGCAGCCCTTTTGGAGCGGGTTACAATGAGCAGTTCTTC
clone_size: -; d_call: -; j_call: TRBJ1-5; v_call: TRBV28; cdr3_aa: CASRTGTLNQPQHF; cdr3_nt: TGTGCCAGCAGGACCGGGACACTCAATCAGCCCCAGCATTTT
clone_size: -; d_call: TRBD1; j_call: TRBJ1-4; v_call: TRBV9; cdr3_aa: CASSPTGQGSEKLFF; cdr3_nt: TGTGCCAGCAGCCCTACAGGACAGGGGAGTGAAAAACTGTTTTTT
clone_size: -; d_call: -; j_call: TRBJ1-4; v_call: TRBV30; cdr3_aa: CAWSPLRGALNEKLFF; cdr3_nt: TGTGCCTGGAGCCCACTACGGGGGGCGCTTAATGAAAAACTGTTTTTT
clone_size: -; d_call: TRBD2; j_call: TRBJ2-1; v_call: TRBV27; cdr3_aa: CASNREGGSEQFF; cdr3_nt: TGTGCCAGCAATCGGGAGGGAGGATCTGAGCAGTTCTTC
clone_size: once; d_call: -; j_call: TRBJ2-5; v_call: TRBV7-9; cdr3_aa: CASSLPQGAGAAETQYF; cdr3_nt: TGTGCCAGCAGCTTACCCCAGGGTGCAGGGGCGGCGGAGACCCAGTACTTC
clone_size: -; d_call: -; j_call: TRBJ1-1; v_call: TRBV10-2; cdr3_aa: CASRADRSGNTEAFF; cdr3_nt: TGCGCCAGCAGAGCCGACCGGAGTGGGAACACTGAAGCTTTCTTT
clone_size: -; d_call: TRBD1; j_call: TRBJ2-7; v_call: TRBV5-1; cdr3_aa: CASKEGQTSTYEQYF; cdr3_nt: TGCGCCAGCAAAGAGGGACAGACTTCCACCTACGAGCAGTACTTC
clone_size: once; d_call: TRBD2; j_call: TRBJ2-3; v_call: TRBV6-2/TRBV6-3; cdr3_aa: CASSYPGLAGKDTQYF; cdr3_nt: TGTGCCAGCAGTTACCCGGGACTAGCGGGAAAAGATACGCAGTATTTT
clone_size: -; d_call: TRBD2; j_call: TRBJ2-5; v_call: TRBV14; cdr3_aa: CASSQGLLAGGQTQYF; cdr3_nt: TGTGCCAGCAGCCAAGGATTACTAGCGGGCGGGCAGACCCAGTACTTC
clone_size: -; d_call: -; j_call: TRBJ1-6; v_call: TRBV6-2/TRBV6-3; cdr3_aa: CASSPGGNMTPLHF; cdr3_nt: TGTGCCAGCAGTCCCGGAGGGAACATGACACCCCTCCACTTT
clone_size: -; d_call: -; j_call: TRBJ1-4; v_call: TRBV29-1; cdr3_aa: CSVQGGGRGEKLFF; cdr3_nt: TGCAGCGTTCAAGGGGGGGGGCGCGGTGAAAAACTGTTTTTT
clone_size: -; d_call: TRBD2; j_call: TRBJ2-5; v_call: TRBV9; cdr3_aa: CAGSVEGLAGEETQYF; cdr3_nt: TGTGCCGGCAGCGTGGAGGGACTAGCGGGGGAAGAGACCCAGTACTTC
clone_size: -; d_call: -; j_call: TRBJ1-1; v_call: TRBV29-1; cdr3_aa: CSVDPFRGTEAFF; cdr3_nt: TGCAGCGTTGACCCATTTCGGGGCACTGAAGCTTTCTTT
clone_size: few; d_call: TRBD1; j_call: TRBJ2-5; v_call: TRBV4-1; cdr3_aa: CASSHRDSRETQYF; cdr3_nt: TGCGCCAGCAGCCACCGGGACAGTAGGGAGACCCAGTACTTC
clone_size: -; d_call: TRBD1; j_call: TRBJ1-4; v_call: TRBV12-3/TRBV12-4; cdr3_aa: CASSRGRDEKLFF; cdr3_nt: TGTGCCAGCAGCAGGGGGCGCGATGAAAAACTGTTTTTT
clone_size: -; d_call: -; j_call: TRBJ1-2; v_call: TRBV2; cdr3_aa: CASSDGGPNYGYTF; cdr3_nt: TGTGCCAGCAGTGACGGGGGACCTAACTATGGCTACACCTTC
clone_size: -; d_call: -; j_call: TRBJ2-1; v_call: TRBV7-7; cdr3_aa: CASSQDRSSYNEQFF; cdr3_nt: TGTGCTAGCAGCCAAGACAGGAGCTCCTACAATGAGCAGTTCTTC
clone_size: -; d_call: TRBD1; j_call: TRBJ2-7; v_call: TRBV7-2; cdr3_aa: CASSQAGTDFYEQYF; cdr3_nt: TGTGCCAGCAGCCAGGCCGGGACAGATTTCTACGAGCAGTACTTC
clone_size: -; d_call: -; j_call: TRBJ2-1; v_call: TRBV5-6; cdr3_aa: CASSLASGWNNEQFF; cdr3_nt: TGTGCCAGCAGCTTGGCCTCGGGATGGAACAATGAGCAGTTCTTC
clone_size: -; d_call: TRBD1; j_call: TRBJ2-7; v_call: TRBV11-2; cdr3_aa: CASRSGTGGIEQYF; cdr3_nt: TGTGCCAGCAGGAGTGGGACAGGGGGTATCGAGCAGTACTTC
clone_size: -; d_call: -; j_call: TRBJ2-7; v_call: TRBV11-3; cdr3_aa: CASSYRYEQYF; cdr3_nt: TGTGCCAGCAGCTACCGGTACGAGCAGTACTTC
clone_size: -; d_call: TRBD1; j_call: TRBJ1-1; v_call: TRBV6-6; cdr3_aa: CASSYPGGTEAFF; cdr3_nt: TGTGCCAGCAGTTACCCAGGGGGCACTGAAGCTTTCTTT
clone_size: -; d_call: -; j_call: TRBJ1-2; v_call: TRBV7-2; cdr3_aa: CASSLGTGGASGYTF; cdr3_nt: TGTGCCAGCAGCTTAGGAACTGGGGGGGCCTCTGGCTACACCTTC
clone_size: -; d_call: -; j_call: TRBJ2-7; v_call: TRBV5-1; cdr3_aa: CASNPGQGYEQYF; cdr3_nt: TGCGCCAGCAACCCTGGGCAGGGCTACGAGCAGTACTTC
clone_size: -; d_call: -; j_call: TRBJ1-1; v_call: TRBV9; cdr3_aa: CASSVVGANTEAFF; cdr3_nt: TGTGCCAGCAGCGTAGTAGGGGCAAACACTGAAGCTTTCTTT